The 14 T cell receptor beta chains in this list originate from one sample, sequenced in a study of vaccination and CD4 T cells after COVID-19. Oncomine TCR Beta short-read sequencing was applied to DNA from cultured CD4+ T cells. TCRdb re-called the PCR reads with MiXCR, one entry per CDR3 protein. The repertoire holds under 20,000 distinct CDR3 sequences, with about 38% as singletons. The treatment was: approximately nine-day PBMC culture with coronavirus spike peptide pools or control peptides (ViraFEST assay). For these receptors, no antigen is known. Sequenced input: cultured CD4+ T cells from blood. The receptors stem from a human donor with COVID-19.

This clonotype came up a few times. V is TRBV12-3 or TRBV12-4 and J is TRBJ2-2; D is unclear. V lost 7 bases, J lost 5 bases, and 11 bases lay in between. CDR3 length: 13 residues. CDR3 amino acids: CASTLQLTGELFF. In nucleotides, the CDR3 is TGTGCCAGCACCTTACAGTTGACCGGGGAGCTGTTTTTT.

The chain combines TRBV2 with TRBJ2-1; TRBD2 matches at 16 bases. Germline V gene sequence: CDR1 SNHLY, CDR2 FYNNEI. CDR3 length: 16 residues. V dropped 5 bases and J dropped 9; count of bases not matched to a gene: 7. CDR3 nucleotides: TGTGCCAGCAGTCCGGGACTAGCGGGGGGGCGGTTTGAGCAGTTCTTC. Its protein is CASSPGLAGGRFEQFF.

The chain couples TRBV19 to TRBJ2-3; 7 bases agree with TRBD1. CDR1 and CDR2 from the germline V gene are LNHDA and SQIVND (reference sequence). Trimming cost V 11 bases and J 4 bases; bases outside gene matches: 15. The CDR3 extends over 15 amino acids. The CDR3 DNA sequence: TGTGCCTCAAAAAGACAGGGCTTAGGATCAGATACGCAGTATTTT. Its protein product is CASKRQGLGSDTQYF.

The rearrangement joins TRBV29-1 to TRBJ2-7; D may correspond to TRBD1 or TRBD2 (5 bases each). Germline V gene lookup returns CDR1 SQVTM and CDR2 ANQGSEA. CDR3 length equals 12 residues. V lost 6 bases and J lost 1, with 10 bases in between. CDR3 loop: CSVGDGSYEQYF. DNA of the CDR3: TGCAGCGTGGGGGACGGGTCCTACGAGCAGTACTTC.

This clonotype was counted only a few times. This chain connects TRBV24-1 to TRBJ1-1; unclear D gene. The CDR3 runs 15 residues. Germline lookup yields CDR1 KGHDR and CDR2 SFDVKD. V lost 4 bases to trimming and J lost 2 bases, with 13 bases between them. The CDR3 DNA is TGTGCCACCAGTGAGGGTACAGTGGGCAACACTGAAGCTTTCTTT. This sequence encodes CATSEGTVGNTEAFF.

This clonotype is large. V usage is TRBV20-1 and J usage is TRBJ1-1; 10 bases agree with TRBD1. Germline V gene data show CDR1 as DFQATT and CDR2 as SNEGSKA (reference sequence). The CDR3 totals 13 residues. Here the CDR3 reads CRGGTGVGTEAFF. In DNA, the CDR3 is TGCAGGGGGGGGACAGGGGTTGGCACTGAAGCTTTCTTT.

This chain's CDR3 is CASSSLAGGRVNEQFF. For the CDR3, the DNA is TGTGCCAGCAGCTCATTAGCGGGGGGCAGGGTCAATGAGCAGTTCTTC. The rearrangement links TRBV7-2 to TRBJ2-1; 10 nucleotides agree with TRBD2. CDR1 is SGHTA, CDR2 FQGNSA, per germline. The CDR3 totals 16 residues. V dropped 4 bases and J dropped 6; count of bases not matched to a gene: 9.

About this clonotype: At one end, the junction sequence differs from germline, possibly due to a read error. The genes are TRBV25-1 and TRBJ1-5; no definite D call. The CDR3 length is 15 residues. The germline V gene has CDR1 MGHDK and CDR2 SYGVNS. CDR3: CVSSESGQPNQPQHF. The DNA for the CDR3 is TGTGTCAGCAGTGAATCGGGCCAGCCCAATCAGCCCCAGCATTTT.

This clonotype was counted between two and nine times. The gene calls are TRBV7-3 and TRBJ2-5; tentatively, D is TRBD1 (6 bases). V lost 2 bases and J lost 5, with 12 bases in between. This CDR3 contains 14 residues. Looked up from germline, CDR1 is SGHTA and CDR2 is FQGTGA. The CDR3, as DNA: TGTGCCAGCAGCTTACAGGGGCCGGGGGAGACCCAGTACTTC. It yields the protein CASSLQGPGETQYF.

The chain carries TRBV19 and TRBJ1-6, with D perhaps matching TRBD1 (6 bases). V was shortened by 3 bases and J by 10 bases, with 7 bases between the two germline ends. Germline V gives CDR1 LNHDA, CDR2 SQIVND (reference sequence). There are 12 residues in the CDR3. CDR3 sequence reads: CASSIRGSPLHF. Here the CDR3 DNA reads TGTGCCAGTAGTATCAGGGGCTCACCCCTCCACTTT.

The chain recombines TRBV11-2 with TRBJ2-5; D could derive from TRBD1 or TRBD2 (6 bases each). V gave up 6 bases and J gave up 1 base, with 15 bases separating them. CDR3 length: 15 residues. CDR1 SGHAT and CDR2 FQNNGV come from the germline V gene. The CDR3 spells CASSLIGGIQETQYF. CDR3 DNA sequence: TGTGCCAGCAGTTTGATAGGGGGGATCCAAGAGACCCAGTACTTC.

The chain employs TRBV24-1 and TRBJ2-1; unclear D gene. Between the trimmed V and J ends, which lost 4 bases and 8 bases, there was a span of 8 bases. Looked up from germline, CDR1 is KGHDR and CDR2 is SFDVKD. CDR3 length equals 12 residues. The CDR3 loop reads CATSDPGDEQFF. CDR3 bases: TGTGCCACCAGTGACCCGGGTGATGAGCAGTTCTTC.

This sequence joins TRBV9 and TRBJ2-2; TRBD2 agrees at 10 bases. CDR3 length: 17 amino acids. Germline V gives CDR1 SGDLS, CDR2 YYNGEE. V was clipped by 6 bases and J by 3 bases; unmatched bases: 11. CDR3 sequence (DNA): TGTGCCAGCACCCGAAGCGGGGGGGCTAGGCACACCGGGGAGCTGTTTTTT. It translates to CASTRSGGARHTGELFF. The full variable domain, in which reference TRBV9 and TRBJ2-2 provide the parts outside the CDR3, is DSGVTQTPKHLITATGQRVTLRCSPRSGDLSVYWYQQSLDQGLQFLIQYYNGEERAKGNILERFSAQQFPDLHSELNLSSLELGDSALYFCASTRSGGARHTGELFFGEGSRLTVL.

This clonotype occurred a few times. The CDR3 loop is CASSESRPGSNSPLHF. The DNA for the CDR3 is TGTGCCAGCAGTGAATCGAGGCCAGGGTCTAATTCACCCCTCCACTTT. The chain joins TRBV25-1 to TRBJ1-6; perhaps TRBD1 as D (5 bases). Germline loops: CDR1 MGHDK, CDR2 SYGVNS. V gave up 1 base and J gave up 6 bases, with 13 bases separating them. This CDR3 is built from 16 residues. Drawing the rest from reference TRBV25-1 and TRBJ1-6, the complete variable domain is EADIYQTPRYLVIGTGKKITLECSQTMGHDKMYWYQQDPGMELHLIHYSYGVNSTEKGDLSSESTVSRIRTEHFPLTLESARPSHTSQYLCASSESRPGSNSPLHFGNGTRLTVT.